Each of the 5 T cell receptor beta chains below was sequenced from the same sample in a study of blood T cell repertoires in COVID-19. Sequenced by immunoSEQ multiplex PCR; TCRdb stores in-frame clones only, minus some. The data show over 45,000 clones, about 86% seen once. Material: peripheral blood. These receptors originate from a human donor in a cohort sampled during active COVID-19.

V is TRBV12-5 and J is TRBJ1-6, with D uncertain. V was clipped by 1 base and J by 10 bases, with 8 bases between them. Per the germline V gene, CDR1 is LGHNT and CDR2 is FRNRAP. The CDR3 covers 13 residues. The chain's CDR3 is CASGLGRGSPLHF. CDR3 nucleotides: TGTGCTAGTGGTTTGGGGAGAGGATCACCCCTCCACTTT.

The chain carries TRBV30 and TRBJ1-6; D is uncertain. CDR3 length: 13 residues. The germline V and J ends were trimmed by 2 bases and 6 bases, with 8 bases remaining between them. Germline CDR1 reads GTSNPN; CDR2 reads SVGIG (reference sequence). The CDR3 region has the DNA TGTGCCTGGAGTCCGGGTAGTAATTCACCCCTCCACTTT. This translates into CAWSPGSNSPLHF.

This sequence joins TRBV6-5 and TRBJ1-1; tentative D call: TRBD1 (5 bases). Germline CDR1 and CDR2: MNHEY and SVGAGI. V lost 10 bases to trimming and J lost 4 bases, with 16 bases between them. The CDR3 loop spans 13 amino acids. The CDR3, as DNA: TGTGCCATCACCCCAGGGAGGGTCACTGAAGCTTTCTTT. Amino acid sequence: CAITPGRVTEAFF.

The rearrangement links TRBV7-6 to TRBJ2-1, with 7 bases fitting TRBD2. The CDR3 length is 16 residues. Losses at the gene ends were 5 bases for V and 3 bases for J; bases not matched to a gene: 10. CDR1 and CDR2 from the germline V gene are SGHVS and FNYEAQ. Here the CDR3 DNA reads TGTGCCAGCAGCCTGGACGGCTCGGGGGGCTACAATGAGCAGTTCTTC. Encoded protein: CASSLDGSGGYNEQFF.

The chain has TRBV3-1 (or the pseudogene TRBV3-2) and TRBJ2-7; 8 nucleotides match TRBD2. Germline lookup yields CDR1 LGHDT and CDR2 YNNKEL (reference sequence). The CDR3 has 13 residues. V dropped 4 bases and J dropped 12; count of bases not matched to a gene: 11. CDR3 DNA sequence: TGTGCCAGCAGCCTCTCCAGCAGGACTAGCCGGTACTTC. Residues: CASSLSSRTSRYF.